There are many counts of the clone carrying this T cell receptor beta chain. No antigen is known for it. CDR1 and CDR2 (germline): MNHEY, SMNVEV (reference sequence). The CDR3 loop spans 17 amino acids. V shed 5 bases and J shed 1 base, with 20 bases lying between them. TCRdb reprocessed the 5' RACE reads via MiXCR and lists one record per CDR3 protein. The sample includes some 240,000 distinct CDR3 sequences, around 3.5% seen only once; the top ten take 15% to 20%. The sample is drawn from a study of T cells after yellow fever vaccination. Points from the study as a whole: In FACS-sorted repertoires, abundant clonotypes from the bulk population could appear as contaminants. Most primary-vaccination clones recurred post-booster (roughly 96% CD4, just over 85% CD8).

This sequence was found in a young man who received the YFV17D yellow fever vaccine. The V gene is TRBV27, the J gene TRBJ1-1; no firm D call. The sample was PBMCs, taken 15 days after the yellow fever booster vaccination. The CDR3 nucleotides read TGTGCCAGCAGTCCCCGGTTGTCCTTAGGTGGGAACACTGAAGCTTTCTTT. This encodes CASSPRLSLGGNTEAFF.